Following are 18 T cell receptor beta chains from one sample sequenced in a study of regulatory T cells in long-lasting Graves disease. Documented time point: newly diagnosed GD, antithyroid drugs for less than 3 months. Extracted RNA from PBMCs served as the source of the TCR library. Construction of the TCR beta libraries employed iRepertoire HTBI primers in conjunction with Arm-PCR of CDR3 regions. TCRdb re-called the multiplex PCR reads through MiXCR, storing one row per CDR3 protein. The data hold a few hundred thousand distinct CDR3 sequences, with roughly 21% observed a single time. The starting material was peripheral blood mononuclear cells (PBMCs), obtained at new diagnosis, from a patient treated with antithyroid drugs. All receptors derive from a female donor with Graves disease.

The rearrangement uses TRBV28 and TRBJ2-7; 11 bases fit TRBD2. Germline assignment: CDR1 MDHEN and CDR2 SYDVKM. The CDR3 is 15 residues long. V gave up 6 bases and J gave up 2 bases; unmatched junction bases: 6. This chain's CDR3 is CASSTPTSGTYEQYF. The CDR3 nucleotides are TGTGCCAGCAGCACCCCGACTAGCGGGACCTACGAGCAGTACTTC.

This clonotype was counted many times. V gene TRBV28 combines with J gene TRBJ1-5; D ambiguous. V was cut by 4 bases and J by 6 bases, with 7 bases left in between. Germline V gene data show CDR1 as MDHEN and CDR2 as SYDVKM. CDR3 length: 12 residues. Here the CDR3 DNA reads TGTGCCAGCAGTTCCAGGCTTCAGCCCCAGCATTTT. It yields the protein CASSSRLQPQHF. Drawing the rest from reference TRBV28 and TRBJ1-5, the complete variable domain is DVKVTQSSRYLVKRTGEKVFLECVQDMDHENMFWYRQDPGLGLRLIYFSYDVKMKEKGDIPEGYSVSREKKERFSLILESASTNQTSMYLCASSSRLQPQHFGDGTRLSIL.

The table lists this clonotype with a few counts. The chain combines TRBV10-2 with TRBJ1-2; 8 bases are a match to TRBD1. CDR1 is WSHSY, CDR2 SAAADI, per germline. With 10 bases clipped from V and 3 bases from J, the junction kept 7 bases outside the gene matches. CDR3 size: 13 residues. For the CDR3, the DNA is TGCGCCACCAGACAGGGGAATGACTATGGCTACACCTTC. Translating it yields CATRQGNDYGYTF.

A remark on this clonotype: This likely came from a read error, as a far larger clone is one base away. The chain has TRBV6-9 and TRBJ1-5; D is ambiguous. The ends were cut back, 3 bases at V and 6 bases at J, with 18 bases in the middle. Germline values: CDR1 MNHGY, CDR2 SVAAGI. The CDR3 runs to 16 residues. The CDR3 DNA sequence: TGTGCCAGCAGTTACCCCGGATTTAGACAAGGTCAGCCCCAGCATTTT. It is translated as CASSYPGFRQGQPQHF.

Many counts were recorded for this clonotype. V is TRBV12-3 or TRBV12-4 and J is TRBJ1-2, with TRBD1 matching 7 bases. The CDR3 is made up of 15 amino acids. V was clipped by 5 bases and J by 3 bases; unmatched bases: 9. CDR3 sequence (DNA): TGTGCCAGCAGTCCTGGGACAGCCGTTTACTATGGCTACACCTTC. This translates into CASSPGTAVYYGYTF.

This clonotype was picked up many times. The chain has TRBV20-1 and TRBJ1-4; TRBD1 matches at 7 bases. The CDR3 totals 14 residues. V gave up 1 base and J gave up 7 bases; unmatched junction bases: 6. Germline values: CDR1 DFQATT, CDR2 SNEGSKA (reference sequence). The CDR3 spells CSARAGGSGEKLFF. DNA for the CDR3: TGCAGTGCTAGAGCAGGGGGAAGTGGTGAAAAACTGTTTTTT.

At least ten counts were recorded for this clonotype. This chain joins TRBV5-6 and TRBJ2-5; 8 bases are shared with TRBD1. Germline CDR1 SGHDT, CDR2 YYEEEE. The V and J ends lost 2 bases and 5 bases, in that order; junction bases with no gene match: 8. The CDR3 runs 15 residues. CDR3 sequence reads: CASSFFAGGMETQYF. The CDR3 DNA reads as TGTGCCAGCAGCTTTTTCGCAGGGGGCATGGAGACCCAGTACTTC.

Concerning this clonotype: A far bigger clonotype differs at one base, so this is likely a read error. V gene TRBV10-3 combines with J gene TRBJ2-3; D not certain. Germline CDR1 is ENHRY and CDR2 is SYGVKD. The CDR3 has 11 residues. Trimming left V 5 bases short and J 6 bases short, with 6 bases between. The CDR3 region is CAISHIDTQYF. The CDR3 DNA reads as TGTGCCATCAGTCACATCGATACGCAGTATTTT.

This clonotype was counted many times. The rearrangement uses TRBV2 and TRBJ2-7; D call uncertain. The germline CDR1 and CDR2 sequences are SNHLY and FYNNEI. V shed 0 bases and J shed 2 bases, with 8 bases lying between them. This CDR3 has 14 residues. This chain's CDR3 is CASSEAWGTYEQYF. The CDR3 region has the DNA TGTGCCAGCAGTGAAGCTTGGGGAACCTACGAGCAGTACTTC.

The gene calls are TRBV6-1 and TRBJ1-2; D is undetermined. This CDR3 contains 10 residues. V was cut by 3 bases and J by 5 bases, with 1 base left in between. Germline CDR1 and CDR2: MNHNS and SASEGT. The CDR3 region is CASSDYGYTF. The DNA of the CDR3 is TGTGCCAGCAGTGATTATGGCTACACCTTC.

Comments on this clonotype: This may arise from a read error, as a much more abundant clone is one base away. This chain uses TRBV27 with TRBJ2-1, with TRBD1 identical over 8 bases. CDR1 and CDR2 from the germline V gene are MNHEY and SMNVEV (reference sequence). CDR3 size: 17 residues. V trimming: 4 bases; J trimming: 10 bases; junction bases outside the gene matches: 18. The CDR3 sequence: CASSSGTGLPKQYEQFF. As DNA, the CDR3 is TGTGCCAGCAGTTCCGGGACAGGATTACCTAAACAGTACGAGCAGTTCTTC.

This clonotype came up many times. The V gene is TRBV10-3, the J gene TRBJ2-1; D ambiguous. Germline V gene lookup returns CDR1 ENHRY and CDR2 SYGVKD. This CDR3 comprises 12 residues. Trimming pared 7 bases from V and 5 bases from J, leaving 9 bases between. CDR3 coding DNA: TGTGCCATCAACGTGGGCAACAATGAGCAGTTCTTC. Translated: CAINVGNNEQFF.

This clonotype occurred many times. The chain recombines TRBV7-2 with TRBJ2-7; weak D call: TRBD1 (5 bases). The V end was cut by 5 bases, the J end by 4 bases, with 21 bases between. The CDR3 sequence is 16 residues long. CDR1 SGHTA and CDR2 FQGNSA come from the germline V gene. CDR3 sequence: CASSLCQGNCRYEQYF. The CDR3 nucleotides are TGTGCCAGCAGCCTATGCCAGGGTAATTGTCGGTACGAGCAGTACTTC.

The table lists this clonotype with many counts. This chain links TRBV10-3 with TRBJ2-3; D might be TRBD2 (6 bases). V was clipped by 3 bases and J by 0 bases, with 10 bases between them. The V gene's germline CDR1 is ENHRY and CDR2 SYGVKD. The CDR3 has 15 residues. CDR3 loop: CAISESSGSTDTQYF. CDR3 in DNA: TGTGCCATCAGTGAATCAAGCGGGAGCACAGATACGCAGTATTTT.

This clonotype has more than one count but fewer than ten. This clone may be a read error of a much larger clone one base away. The chain uses TRBV2 and TRBJ1-6, with no clear D. The CDR3 has 14 amino acids. The germline CDR1 and CDR2 sequences are SNHLY and FYNNEI. CDR3 coding DNA: TGTGCCAGCAGTGCGGGGAATGGTAATTCACCCCCCCACTTT. Residues: CASSAGNGNSPPHF. Full variable domain (remainder filled in from reference TRBV2 and TRBJ1-6): EPEVTQTPSHQVTQMGQEVILRCVPISNHLYFYWYRQILGQKVEFLVSFYNNEISEKSEIFDDQFSVERPDGSNFTLKIRSTKLEDSAMYFCASSAGNGNSPPHFGNGTRLTVT.

Turning to this clonotype: A read error is possible here, since a much larger clone lies one base away. This rearrangement joins TRBV2 to TRBJ1-6; 7 nucleotides match TRBD1. In germline, CDR1 is SNHLY, CDR2 FYNNEI. The junction had 11 bases not matched to a gene; V was cut back by 8 bases and J by 10 bases. CDR3 length: 14 amino acids. The CDR3 region has the DNA TGTGCCAGCCGAGCTCGGGGCAGGGGGTCACCCCTCCACTTT. Amino acid sequence: CASRARGRGSPLHF. The full variable domain, completed using reference TRBV2 and TRBJ1-6, is EPEVTQTPSHQVTQMGQEVILRCVPISNHLYFYWYRQILGQKVEFLVSFYNNEISEKSEIFDDQFSVERPDGSNFTLKIRSTKLEDSAMYFCASRARGRGSPLHFGNGTRLTVT.

This clonotype was found many times. The genes are TRBV5-1 and TRBJ1-4; D may be TRBD1 (5 bases). Germline assignment: CDR1 SGHRS and CDR2 YFSETQ. CDR3 length equals 14 residues. V lost 4 bases, J lost 3 bases, and 10 bases lay in between. The CDR3 here is CASSHDSPNEKLFF. The CDR3 DNA sequence: TGCGCCAGCAGCCACGACAGTCCTAATGAAAAACTGTTTTTT.

This clonotype was seen repeatedly, ten times or more. The CDR3 spells CASSYRASTDTQYF. CDR3 bases: TGTGCCAGCAGCTACAGGGCTAGCACAGATACGCAGTATTTT. This chain uses TRBV5-5 with TRBJ2-3, with a tentative D call TRBD1 (6 bases). Between the trimmed V and J ends, which lost 3 bases and 0 bases, there was a span of 8 bases. The V gene's germline CDR1 is SGHKS and CDR2 YYEKEE (reference sequence). This CDR3 has 14 amino acids.